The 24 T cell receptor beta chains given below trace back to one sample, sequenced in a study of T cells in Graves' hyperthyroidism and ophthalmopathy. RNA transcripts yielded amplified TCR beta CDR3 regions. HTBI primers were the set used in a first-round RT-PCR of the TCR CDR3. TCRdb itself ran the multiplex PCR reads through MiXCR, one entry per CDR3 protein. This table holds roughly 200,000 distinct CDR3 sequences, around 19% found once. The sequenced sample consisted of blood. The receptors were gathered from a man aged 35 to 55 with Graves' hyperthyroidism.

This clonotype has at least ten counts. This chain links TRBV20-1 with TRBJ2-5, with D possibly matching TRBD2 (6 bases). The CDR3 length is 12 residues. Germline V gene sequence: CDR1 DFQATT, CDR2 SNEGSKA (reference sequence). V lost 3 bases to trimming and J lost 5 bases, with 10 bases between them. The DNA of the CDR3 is TGCAGTGCTAGGCGGGGCAGGGAGACCCAGTACTTC. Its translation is CSARRGRETQYF.

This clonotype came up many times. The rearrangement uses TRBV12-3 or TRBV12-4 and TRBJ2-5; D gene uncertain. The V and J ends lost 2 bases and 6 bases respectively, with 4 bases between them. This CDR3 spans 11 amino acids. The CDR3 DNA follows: TGTGCCAGCAGTTTATGGCAGACCCAGTACTTC. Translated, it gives CASSLWQTQYF.

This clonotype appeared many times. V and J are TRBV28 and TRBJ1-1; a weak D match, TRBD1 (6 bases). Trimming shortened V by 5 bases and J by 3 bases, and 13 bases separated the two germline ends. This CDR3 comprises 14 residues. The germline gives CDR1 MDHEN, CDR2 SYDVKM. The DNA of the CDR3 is TGTGCCAGCAGTCCACCGGGGGCGTACACTGAAGCTTTCTTT. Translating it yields CASSPPGAYTEAFF.

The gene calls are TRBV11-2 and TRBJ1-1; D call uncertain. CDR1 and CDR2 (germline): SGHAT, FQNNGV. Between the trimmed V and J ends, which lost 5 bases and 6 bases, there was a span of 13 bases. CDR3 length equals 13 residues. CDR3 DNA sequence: TGTGCCAGCAGCATGCTAAGGGTGTCTGAAGCTTTCTTT. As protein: CASSMLRVSEAFF.

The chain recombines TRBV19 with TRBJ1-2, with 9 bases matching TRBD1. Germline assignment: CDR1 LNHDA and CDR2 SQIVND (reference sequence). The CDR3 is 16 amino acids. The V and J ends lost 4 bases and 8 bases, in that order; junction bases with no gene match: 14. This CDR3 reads CASSTTRRGQGDGYTF. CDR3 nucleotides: TGTGCCAGTAGTACCACCCGGCGGGGACAGGGAGACGGCTACACCTTC. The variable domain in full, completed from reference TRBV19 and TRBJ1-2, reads DGGITQSPKYLFRKEGQNVTLSCEQNLNHDAMYWYRQDPGQGLRLIYYSQIVNDFQKGDIAEGYSVSREKKESFPLTVTSAQKNPTAFYLCASSTTRRGQGDGYTFGSGTRLTVV.

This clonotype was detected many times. CDR3 in DNA: TGTGCCAGCAGCTTAGGCCTAGCGGGGGGGCCTGGTCTTCCAGATACGCAGTATTTT. This translates into CASSLGLAGGPGLPDTQYF. J is TRBJ2-3 and V is TRBV7-3; 12 bases align to TRBD2. The ends lost 2 bases at V and 4 bases at J; junction bases unmatched: 13. The CDR3 consists of 19 residues. The germline CDR1 and CDR2 sequences are SGHTA and FQGTGA.

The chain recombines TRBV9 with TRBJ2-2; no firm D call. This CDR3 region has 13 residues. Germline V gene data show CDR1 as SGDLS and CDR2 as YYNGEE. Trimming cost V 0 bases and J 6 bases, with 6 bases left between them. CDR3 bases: TGTGCCAGCAGCGTAGCGAGTCCCGGGGAGCTGTTTTTT. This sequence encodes CASSVASPGELFF.

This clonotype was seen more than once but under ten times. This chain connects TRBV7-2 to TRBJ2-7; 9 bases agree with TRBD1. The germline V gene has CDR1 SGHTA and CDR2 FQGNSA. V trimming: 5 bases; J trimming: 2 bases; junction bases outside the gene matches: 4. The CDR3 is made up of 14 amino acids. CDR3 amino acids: CASSPDRGAYEQYF. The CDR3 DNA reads TGTGCCAGCAGCCCCGACAGGGGGGCCTACGAGCAGTACTTC.

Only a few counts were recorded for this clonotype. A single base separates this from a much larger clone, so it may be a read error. The CDR3 coding sequence is TGTGCCAGCAGTTGGAAGAGCTATAACACTGAAGCTTTCTTT. Amino acids: CASSWKSYNTEAFF. This sequence joins TRBV27 and TRBJ1-1; D ambiguous. The CDR3 consists of 14 residues. Germline V gene sequence: CDR1 MNHEY, CDR2 SMNVEV (reference sequence). V shed 4 bases and J shed 2 bases, with 11 bases lying between them.

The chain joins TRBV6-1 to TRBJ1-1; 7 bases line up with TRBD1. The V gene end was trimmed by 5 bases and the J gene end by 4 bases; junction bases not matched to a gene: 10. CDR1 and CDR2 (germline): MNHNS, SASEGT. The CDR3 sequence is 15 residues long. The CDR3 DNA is TGTGCCAGCAGTACGTACAGGGGAAGGAGCACTGAAGCTTTCTTT. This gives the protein CASSTYRGRSTEAFF.

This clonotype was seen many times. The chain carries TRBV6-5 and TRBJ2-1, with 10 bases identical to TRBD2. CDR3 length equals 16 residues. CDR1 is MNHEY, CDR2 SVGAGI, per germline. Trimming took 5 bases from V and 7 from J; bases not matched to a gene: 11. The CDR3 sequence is CASSGPRAGGPNEQFF. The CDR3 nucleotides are TGTGCCAGCAGTGGACCTAGAGCGGGGGGGCCAAATGAGCAGTTCTTC.

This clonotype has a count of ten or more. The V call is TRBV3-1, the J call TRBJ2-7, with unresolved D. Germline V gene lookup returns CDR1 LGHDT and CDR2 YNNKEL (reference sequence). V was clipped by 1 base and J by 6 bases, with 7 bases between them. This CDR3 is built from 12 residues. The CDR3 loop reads CASSQGAPEQYF. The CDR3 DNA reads TGTGCCAGCAGCCAAGGAGCGCCCGAGCAGTACTTC.

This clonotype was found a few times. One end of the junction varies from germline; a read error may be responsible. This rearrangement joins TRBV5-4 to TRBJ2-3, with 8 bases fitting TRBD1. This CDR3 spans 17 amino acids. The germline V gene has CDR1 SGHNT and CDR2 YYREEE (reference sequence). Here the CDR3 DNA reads TGTGCCACCAACCCGGACAGGGAAGGGTCCAGCATAGATACGCAGTATTTT. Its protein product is CATNPDREGSSIDTQYF.

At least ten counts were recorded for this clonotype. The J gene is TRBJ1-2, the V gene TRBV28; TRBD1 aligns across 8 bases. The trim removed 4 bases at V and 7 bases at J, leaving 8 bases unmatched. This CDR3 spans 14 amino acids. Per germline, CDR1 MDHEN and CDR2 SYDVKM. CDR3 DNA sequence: TGTGCCAGCAGTTCCCCAGGGGGCGCCGCTGGCTACACCTTC. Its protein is CASSSPGGAAGYTF.

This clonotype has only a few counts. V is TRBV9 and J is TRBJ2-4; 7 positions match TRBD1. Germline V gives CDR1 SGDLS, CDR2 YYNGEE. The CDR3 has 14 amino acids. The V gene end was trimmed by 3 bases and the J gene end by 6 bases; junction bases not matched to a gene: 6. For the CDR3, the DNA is TGTGCCAGCAGCGCATGGGGACAGTCAAACATTCAGTACTTC. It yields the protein CASSAWGQSNIQYF.

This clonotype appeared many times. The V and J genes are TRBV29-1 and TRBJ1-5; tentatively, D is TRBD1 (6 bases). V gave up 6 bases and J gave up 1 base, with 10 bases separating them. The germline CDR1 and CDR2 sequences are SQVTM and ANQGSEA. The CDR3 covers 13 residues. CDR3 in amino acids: CSVARGSNQPQHF. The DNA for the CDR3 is TGCAGCGTAGCCAGGGGAAGCAATCAGCCCCAGCATTTT.

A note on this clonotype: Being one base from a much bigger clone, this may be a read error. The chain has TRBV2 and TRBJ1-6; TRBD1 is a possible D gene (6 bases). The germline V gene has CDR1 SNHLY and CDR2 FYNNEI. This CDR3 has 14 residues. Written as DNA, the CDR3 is TGTGCCAGCCAACGCCAAGGGGGGGAGTCACCCCTCCTCTTT. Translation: CASQRQGGESPLLF. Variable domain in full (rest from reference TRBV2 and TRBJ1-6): EPEVTQTPSHQVTQMGQEVILRCVPISNHLYFYWYRQILGQKVEFLVSFYNNEISEKSEIFDDQFSVERPDGSNFTLKIRSTKLEDSAMYFCASQRQGGESPLLFGNGTRLTVT.

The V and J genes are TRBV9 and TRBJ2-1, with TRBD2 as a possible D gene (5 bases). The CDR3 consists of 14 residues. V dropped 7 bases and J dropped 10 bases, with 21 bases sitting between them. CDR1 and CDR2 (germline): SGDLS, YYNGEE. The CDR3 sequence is CASGETDSPVEQFF. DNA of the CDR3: TGTGCCAGCGGTGAGACGGACTCCCCCGTGGAGCAGTTCTTC.

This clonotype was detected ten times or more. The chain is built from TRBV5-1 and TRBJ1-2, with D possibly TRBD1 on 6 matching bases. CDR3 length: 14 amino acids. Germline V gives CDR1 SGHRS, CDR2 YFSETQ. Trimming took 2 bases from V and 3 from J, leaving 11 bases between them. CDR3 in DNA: TGCGCCAGCAGCTTTAGGGGGACGGACTATGGCTACACCTTC. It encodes CASSFRGTDYGYTF.

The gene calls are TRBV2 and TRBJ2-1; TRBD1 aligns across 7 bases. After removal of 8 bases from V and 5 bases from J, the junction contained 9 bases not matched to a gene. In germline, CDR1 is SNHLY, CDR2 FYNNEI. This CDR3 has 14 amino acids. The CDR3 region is CASDTGVGDNEQFF. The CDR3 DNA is TGTGCCAGCGATACAGGGGTGGGGGACAATGAGCAGTTCTTC.

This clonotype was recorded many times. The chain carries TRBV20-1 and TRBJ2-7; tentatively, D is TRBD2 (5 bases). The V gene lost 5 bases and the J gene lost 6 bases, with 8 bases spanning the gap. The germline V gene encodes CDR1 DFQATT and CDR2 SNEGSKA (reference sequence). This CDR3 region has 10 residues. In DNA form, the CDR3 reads TGCAGTGCTCGGGGTGGCGAGCAGTACTTC. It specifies CSARGGEQYF.

The CDR3 region is CASSQDERETQYF. For the CDR3, the DNA is TGCGCCAGCAGCCAAGACGAGCGGGAGACCCAGTACTTC. The chain is built from TRBV4-3 and TRBJ2-5; possible D gene TRBD2, 5 bases. Germline CDR1 and CDR2: LGHNA and YSLEER. V lost 0 bases and J lost 5, with 7 bases in between. CDR3 length: 13 residues.

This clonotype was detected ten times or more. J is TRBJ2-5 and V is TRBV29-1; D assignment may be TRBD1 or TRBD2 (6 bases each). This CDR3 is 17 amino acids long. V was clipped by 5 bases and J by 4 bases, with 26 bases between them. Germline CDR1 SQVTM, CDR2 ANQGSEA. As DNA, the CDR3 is TGCAGCGTTCCCTCCCTCGGGGGCGCTGGGGCTGCAGAGACCCAGTACTTC. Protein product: CSVPSLGGAGAAETQYF.

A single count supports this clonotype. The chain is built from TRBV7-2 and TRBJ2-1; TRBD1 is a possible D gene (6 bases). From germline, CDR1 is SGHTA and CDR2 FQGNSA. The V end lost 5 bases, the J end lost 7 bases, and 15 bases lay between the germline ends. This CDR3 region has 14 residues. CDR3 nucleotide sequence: TGTGCCAGCAGCCCATCCGGGACACAGAATGAGCAGTTCTTC. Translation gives CASSPSGTQNEQFF. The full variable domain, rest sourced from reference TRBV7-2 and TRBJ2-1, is GAGVSQSPSNKVTEKGKDVELRCDPISGHTALYWYRQSLGQGLEFLIYFQGNSAPDKSGLPSDRFSAERTGGSVSTLTIQRTQQEDSAVYLCASSPSGTQNEQFFGPGTRLTVL.